This is a list of T cell receptor beta chains from one sample in a study of identical twins. A single record per CDR3 protein comes from TCRdb applying MiXCR to the 5' RACE reads. The sample lists 700,000 to 950,000 distinct CDR3 sequences, 9% to 15% occurring once. These same records also appear under a second study, on yellow fever vaccine responses in identical twins.

The sample taken for sequencing was PBMCs. Every receptor here comes from a woman under 30 in good health. The conserved cysteine and the conserved F or W are not part of the CDR3 here. The order of the fields is CDR3 protein, J gene, clone size, V gene. Where a row states a size, it is once, few, many or the class of an expanded clone; other rows omit it.

CDR3 protein: ASSWDRGRVDTQY; J gene: TRBJ2-3; clone size: NA; V gene: TRBV5-4
CDR3 protein: ASSLVVSGFSSNEQF; J gene: TRBJ2-1; clone size: NA; V gene: TRBV7-8
CDR3 protein: ASSSGGAKTQY; J gene: TRBJ2-5; clone size: NA; V gene: TRBV6-5
CDR3 protein: ATSEPGTNEQF; J gene: TRBJ2-1; clone size: many; V gene: TRBV24-1
CDR3 protein: ASSPSTGWDSPLH; J gene: TRBJ1-6; clone size: NA; V gene: TRBV19
CDR3 protein: ASSEYQGATEAF; J gene: TRBJ1-1; clone size: NA; V gene: TRBV2
CDR3 protein: SARRGQGNYGYT; J gene: TRBJ1-2; clone size: few; V gene: TRBV20-1
CDR3 protein: ASSVYSGEPGYPDTQY; J gene: TRBJ2-3; clone size: many; V gene: TRBV9
CDR3 protein: ASRATGVTEAF; J gene: TRBJ1-1; clone size: NA; V gene: TRBV6-1
CDR3 protein: ASSPFTTSYNEQF; J gene: TRBJ2-1; clone size: NA; V gene: TRBV7-9
CDR3 protein: ASSSREGQGLYEQY; J gene: TRBJ2-7; clone size: few; V gene: TRBV7-9
CDR3 protein: ASTFDSSYNSPLH; J gene: TRBJ1-6; clone size: many; V gene: TRBV2
CDR3 protein: ASSVEGGTGSPATQY; J gene: TRBJ2-5; clone size: few; V gene: TRBV9
CDR3 protein: ASSTQRLAKNIQY; J gene: TRBJ2-4; clone size: many; V gene: TRBV6-1
CDR3 protein: ATSDGRGYT; J gene: TRBJ1-2; clone size: NA; V gene: TRBV24-1
CDR3 protein: ASSVFGGGPTDTQY; J gene: TRBJ2-3; clone size: few; V gene: TRBV5-6
CDR3 protein: ASSLAGMGTEAF; J gene: TRBJ1-1; clone size: many; V gene: TRBV7-9
CDR3 protein: ASSLVRAPYEQY; J gene: TRBJ2-7; clone size: few; V gene: TRBV7-9
CDR3 protein: ASSLYVGPGELF; J gene: TRBJ2-2; clone size: NA; V gene: TRBV5-1
CDR3 protein: ASSSTRVGNQPQH; J gene: TRBJ1-5; clone size: many; V gene: TRBV12-3/TRBV12-4
CDR3 protein: ASSLVTSDGDTQY; J gene: TRBJ2-3; clone size: many; V gene: TRBV5-1
CDR3 protein: SAMGQGRLPQH; J gene: TRBJ1-5; clone size: few; V gene: TRBV20-1
CDR3 protein: ATSRADSPSYNEQF; J gene: TRBJ2-1; clone size: few; V gene: TRBV15
CDR3 protein: ASSHLAGVPDEQY; J gene: TRBJ2-7; clone size: NA; V gene: TRBV3-1
CDR3 protein: ASSLLTGNLNTEAF; J gene: TRBJ1-1; clone size: NA; V gene: TRBV7-6
CDR3 protein: SAGPQGYEAF; J gene: TRBJ1-1; clone size: many; V gene: TRBV20-1